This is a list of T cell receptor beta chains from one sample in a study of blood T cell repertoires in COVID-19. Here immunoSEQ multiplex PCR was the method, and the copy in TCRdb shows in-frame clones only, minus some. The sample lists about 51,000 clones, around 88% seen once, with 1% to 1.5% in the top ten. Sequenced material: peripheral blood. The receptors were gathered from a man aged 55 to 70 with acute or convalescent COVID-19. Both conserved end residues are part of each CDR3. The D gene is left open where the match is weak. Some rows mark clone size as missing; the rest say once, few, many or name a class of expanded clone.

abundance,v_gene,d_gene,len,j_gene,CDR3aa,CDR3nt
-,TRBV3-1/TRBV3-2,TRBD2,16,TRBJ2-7,CASSQDRASGTYEQYF,TGTGCCAGCAGCCAAGATCGAGCTAGCGGCACCTACGAGCAGTACTTC
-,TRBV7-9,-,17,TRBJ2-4,CASSLVAGYLAKNIQYF,TGTGCCAGCAGCTTAGTTGCAGGATATCTAGCCAAAAACATTCAGTACTTC
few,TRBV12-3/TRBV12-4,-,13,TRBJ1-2,CASSPGEIRGYTF,TGTGCCAGCAGTCCGGGAGAGATTCGAGGCTACACCTTC
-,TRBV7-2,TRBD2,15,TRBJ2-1,CASSSAGLAAGEQFF,TGTGCCAGCAGCTCTGCGGGACTAGCGGCCGGTGAGCAGTTCTTC
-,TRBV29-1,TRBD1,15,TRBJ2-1,CSVEGGQASYNEQFF,TGCAGCGTTGAGGGGGGACAGGCGAGCTACAATGAGCAGTTCTTC
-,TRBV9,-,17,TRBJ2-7,CASSAVDEWRFTYEQYF,TGTGCCAGCAGCGCCGTCGATGAATGGCGGTTCACCTACGAGCAGTACTTC
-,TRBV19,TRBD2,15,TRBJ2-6,CASYSGGRGANVLTF,TGTGCCAGTTACTCGGGGGGGCGTGGGGCCAACGTCCTGACTTTC
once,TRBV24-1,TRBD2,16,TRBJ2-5,CATSEDSGSGGETQYF,TGTGCCACCAGTGAAGACAGCGGGAGCGGAGGAGAGACCCAGTACTTC
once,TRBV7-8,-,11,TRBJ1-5,CASSRDSTQHF,TGTGCCAGCAGCCGAGACAGTACCCAGCATTTT
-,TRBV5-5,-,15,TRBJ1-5,CASSLPGQPNQPQHF,TGTGCCAGCAGCTTGCCGGGACAACCCAATCAGCCCCAGCATTTT
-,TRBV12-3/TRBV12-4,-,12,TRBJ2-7,CASSSSRNEQYF,TGTGCCAGCAGTTCTTCTAGGAACGAGCAGTACTTC
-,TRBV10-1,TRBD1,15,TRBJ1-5,CASTRRQGRNQPQHF,TGCGCCAGCACGCGGCGACAGGGACGGAATCAGCCCCAGCATTTT
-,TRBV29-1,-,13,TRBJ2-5,CSAKRAGRETQYF,TGCAGCGCCAAACGGGCGGGTCGGGAGACCCAGTACTTC
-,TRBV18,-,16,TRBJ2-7,CASSPRGTTGSYEQYF,TGTGCCAGCTCACCACGGGGGACAACGGGCTCCTACGAGCAGTACTTC
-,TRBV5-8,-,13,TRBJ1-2,CASSLVGGVGYTF,TGTGCCAGCAGCTTGGTAGGGGGAGTTGGCTACACCTTC
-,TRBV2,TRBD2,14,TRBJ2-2,CASCREAGTGELFF,TGTGCCAGTTGCCGGGAGGCGGGCACCGGGGAGCTGTTTTTT
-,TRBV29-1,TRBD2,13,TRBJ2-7,CSVEDPMGGEQYF,TGCAGCGTTGAAGATCCAATGGGGGGGGAGCAGTACTTC
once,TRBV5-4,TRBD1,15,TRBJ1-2,CASSAGQGKNYGYTF,TGTGCCAGCAGCGCCGGACAGGGGAAGAACTATGGCTACACCTTC
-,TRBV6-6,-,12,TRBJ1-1,CASSTRDTEAFF,TGTGCCAGCAGTACACGGGACACTGAAGCTTTCTTT
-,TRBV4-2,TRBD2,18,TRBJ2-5,CASSLGLAGGPKKETQYF,TGTGCCAGCAGCCTAGGACTAGCGGGGGGTCCAAAAAAAGAGACCCAGTACTTC
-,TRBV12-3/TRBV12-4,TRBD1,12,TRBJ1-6,CASRQGGSPLHF,TGTGCCAGCAGGCAGGGGGGTTCACCCCTCCACTTT
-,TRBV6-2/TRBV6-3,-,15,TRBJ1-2,CASSPGPDRINGYTF,TGTGCCAGCAGCCCGGGACCAGACAGGATTAATGGCTACACCTTC
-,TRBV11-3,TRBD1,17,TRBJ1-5,CASSLDPGTDLNQPQHF,TGTGCCAGCAGCTTAGATCCGGGGACAGACCTCAATCAGCCCCAGCATTTT
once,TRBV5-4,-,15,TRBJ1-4,CASSWRDSPNEKLFF,TGTGCCAGCTCATGGAGAGACAGCCCTAATGAAAAACTGTTTTTT
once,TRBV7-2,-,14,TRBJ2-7,CASSSRWGPGEQYF,TGTGCCAGCAGCTCACGATGGGGGCCGGGGGAGCAGTACTTC
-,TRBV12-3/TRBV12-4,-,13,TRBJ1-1,CASSSRRNTEAFF,TGTGCCAGCAGTTCTCGGAGGAACACTGAAGCTTTCTTT
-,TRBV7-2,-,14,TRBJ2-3,CASSLVVSTDTQYF,TGTGCCAGCAGCTTAGTCGTGTCCACAGATACGCAGTATTTT
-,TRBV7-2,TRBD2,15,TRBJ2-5,CASSFERGGRETQYF,TGTGCCAGCAGCTTCGAGCGGGGGGGCCGGGAGACCCAGTACTTC